A single sample gave rise to the 8 T cell receptor beta chains below, sequenced in a study of tumor and adjacent non-tumor tissue in lung cancer (dated by TCRdb to the late 2010s). Library preparation was by multiplex PCR. Sequenced on an Illumina HiSeq 2500. TCRbeta libraries were constructed through three rounds of nested PCR with primers (Table S4) according to protocols modified from ARM-PCR. Using fastp at Q25 and MiXCR, TCRdb reprocessed the public reads and kept productive beta chains. Rows are unified per CDR3 protein, each entry keeping the most common DNA and genes. This sample has 75,000 to 100,000 distinct CDR3 sequences in its table, and 67% of those were observed once. The ten largest account for around 18% of the sample. Bulk unsorted tissue served as the source for RNA extraction, and RNA quality was assessed using a NanoDrop ND-1000 and an Agilent 2100. Input material: lung tumor tissue. These receptors were obtained from a man aged 60-69 years with non-small cell lung cancer.

This clonotype has a count of ten or more. This chain uses TRBV6-6 with TRBJ2-5, with D tentatively TRBD1 (6 bases). This CDR3 is built from 14 residues. Deletions cut 6 bases from V and 2 bases from J, with 13 bases between. Germline V gives CDR1 MNHNY, CDR2 SVGAGI (reference sequence). This CDR3 reads CASSDRTVQETQYF. CDR3 DNA: TGTGCCAGCAGCGACAGGACGGTTCAAGAGACCCAGTACTTC.

Comments on this clonotype: This clone may be a read error of a much larger clone one base away. The chain is built from TRBV5-5 and TRBJ1-4, with a possible D match to TRBD1 (5 bases). From germline, CDR1 is SGHKS and CDR2 YYEKEE (reference sequence). CDR3 length: 15 residues. CDR3 sequence reads: CASSLGDVTNKKLFF. CDR3 nucleotides: TGTGCCAGCAGCTTGGGGGACGTCACTAATAAAAAACTGTTTTTT.

As regards this clonotype: The junction differs from germline at one of its ends, possibly a read error. The rearrangement links TRBV13 to TRBJ1-2; D unresolved. Looked up from germline, CDR1 is PRHDT and CDR2 is FYEKMQ (reference sequence). The CDR3 sequence is 14 residues long. Here the CDR3 reads CANSLVSAIQGYTF. In nucleotides, the CDR3 is TGTGCCAACAGCTTAGTGTCGGCAATTCAAGGCTACACCTTC.

This clonotype has at least ten counts. This rearrangement joins TRBV12-3 or TRBV12-4 to TRBJ2-5; the D is unclear. The V end lost 1 base, the J end lost 6 bases, and 6 bases lay between the germline ends. The CDR3 is 12 amino acids. CDR3 loop: CASSLGFKTQYF. CDR3 sequence (DNA): TGTGCCAGCAGTTTAGGGTTCAAGACCCAGTACTTC.

Notes on this clonotype: The conserved phenylalanine or tryptophan normally closing the CDR3 is absent here, so this likely arose from a read error. The chain uses TRBV5-6 and TRBJ2-6; D gene unclear. The germline V gene has CDR1 SGHDT and CDR2 YYEEEE. With 6 bases removed from V and 4 bases from J, the gap between germline ends came to 8 bases. The CDR3 contains 13 residues. This CDR3 is CASIYVGANVLTS. In DNA form, the CDR3 reads TGTGCCAGCATCTACGTGGGGGCCAACGTCCTGACTTCC.

This clonotype occurred once. The chain joins TRBV5-1 to TRBJ2-1; D might be TRBD2 (6 bases). The CDR3 sequence is 13 residues long. Germline-derived CDR1 and CDR2 are SGHRS and YFSETQ. V was shortened by 0 bases and J by 10 bases, with 11 bases between the two germline ends. The CDR3 DNA reads TGCGCCAGCAGCTTGGCCTTAGCGGACGAGCAGTTCTTC. Protein product: CASSLALADEQFF. The full variable domain, its missing parts supplied by reference TRBV5-1 and TRBJ2-1, is KAGVTQTPRYLIKTRGQQVTLSCSPISGHRSVSWYQQTPGQGLQFLFEYFSETQRNKGNFPGRFSGRQFSNSRSEMNVSTLELGDSALYLCASSLALADEQFFGPGTRLTVL.

Worth noting for this clonotype: With a much larger clone just one base away, this may be a read error. This chain links TRBV7-9 with TRBJ2-3, with a weak D call TRBD2 (6 bases). The CDR3 consists of 14 residues. Trimming removed 8 bases from V and 0 bases from J, with 12 bases in between. The V gene's germline CDR1 is SEHNR and CDR2 FQNEAQ (reference sequence). The CDR3 spells CASVLGTSTDTQYF. The CDR3 nucleotides read TGTGCCAGCGTTCTGGGGACTAGCACAGATACGCAGTATTTT.

With respect to this clonotype: The conserved final phenylalanine or tryptophan is absent from the CDR3, which likely points to a read error. This sequence joins TRBV12-3 or TRBV12-4 and TRBJ2-5; D call uncertain. The CDR3 has 13 residues. V lost 3 bases, J lost 4 bases, and 9 bases lay in between. The CDR3 bases are TGTGCCAGCAGTTTTGGTTCCCCAGAGACCCAGTACTTA. Protein product: CASSFGSPETQYL.